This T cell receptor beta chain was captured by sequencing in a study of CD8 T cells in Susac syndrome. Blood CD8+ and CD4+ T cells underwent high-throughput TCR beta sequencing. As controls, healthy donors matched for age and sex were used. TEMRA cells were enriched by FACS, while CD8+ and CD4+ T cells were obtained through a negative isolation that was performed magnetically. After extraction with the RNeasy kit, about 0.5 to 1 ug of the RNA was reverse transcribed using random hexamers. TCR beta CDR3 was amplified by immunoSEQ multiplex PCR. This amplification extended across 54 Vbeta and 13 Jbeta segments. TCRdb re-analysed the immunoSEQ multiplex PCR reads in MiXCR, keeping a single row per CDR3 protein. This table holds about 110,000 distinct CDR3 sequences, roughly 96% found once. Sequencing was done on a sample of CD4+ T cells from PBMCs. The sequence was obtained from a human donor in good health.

The CDR3 sequence is CASSPSYAGSNTEAFF. Here the CDR3 DNA reads TGTGCCAGCTCACCTTCTTACGCGGGGTCGAACACTGAAGCTTTCTTT. This chain connects TRBV18 to TRBJ1-1, with D unresolved. There are 16 residues in the CDR3. Germline lookup yields CDR1 KGHSH and CDR2 LQKENI. With 3 bases removed from V and 1 base from J, the gap between germline ends came to 15 bases.